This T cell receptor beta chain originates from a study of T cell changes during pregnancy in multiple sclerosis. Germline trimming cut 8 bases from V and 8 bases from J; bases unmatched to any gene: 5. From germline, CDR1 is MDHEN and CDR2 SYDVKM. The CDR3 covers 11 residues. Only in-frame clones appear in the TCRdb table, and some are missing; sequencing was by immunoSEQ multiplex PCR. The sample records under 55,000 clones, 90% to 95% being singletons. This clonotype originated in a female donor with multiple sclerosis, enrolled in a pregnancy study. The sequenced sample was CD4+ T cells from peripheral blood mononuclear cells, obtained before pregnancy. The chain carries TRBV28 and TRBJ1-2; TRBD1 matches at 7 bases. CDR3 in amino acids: CASQGDSGYTF. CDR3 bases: TGTGCCAGCCAGGGGGACTCCGGCTACACCTTC.